Below are 27 T cell receptor beta chains sequenced from a single sample in a study of response to subunit inactivated influenza vaccine. MiXCR, run by TCRdb on the RT-PCR reads, gives a single entry per CDR3 protein. The sample lists about 800,000 distinct CDR3 sequences, roughly 20% seen once, with 9.5% to 13% in the top ten. This sample comprised PBMCs from blood, obtained roughly 5 days after vaccination. The source of these receptors is a man aged 50-59 years who received an inactivated influenza vaccine.

The chain couples TRBV20-1 to TRBJ1-1; no reliable D call. CDR1 DFQATT and CDR2 SNEGSKA come from the germline V gene (reference sequence). The length of the CDR3 is 14 residues. V gave up 2 bases and J gave up 4 bases, with 14 bases separating them. The CDR3, as DNA: TGCAGTGCTAGATTGAGCAGAGTAGTCACTGAAGCTTTCTTT. It yields the protein CSARLSRVVTEAFF.

The sample holds one count of this clonotype. This chain connects TRBV30 to TRBJ1-6; the D is unclear. CDR3 length: 12 residues. Germline V CDR1 and CDR2: GTSNPN, SVGIG (reference sequence). Trimming pared 8 bases from V and 9 bases from J, leaving 14 bases between. The CDR3 DNA is TGTGCCCAAAAGAGTGGGAGTTCACCCCTCCACTTT. Protein sequence: CAQKSGSSPLHF.

This clonotype was detected a few times. This chain joins TRBV7-6 and TRBJ2-2; D gene ambiguous. The CDR3 sequence is 13 residues long. The V end lost 1 base, the J end lost 7 bases, and 7 bases lay between the germline ends. CDR1 and CDR2 (germline): SGHVS, FNYEAQ. As DNA, the CDR3 is TGTGCCAGCAGCTTAGTGGGGAACGGGGAGCTGTTTTTT. It yields the protein CASSLVGNGELFF.

The sample holds many counts of this clonotype. The V gene is TRBV20-1, the J gene TRBJ2-7; no clear D gene. This CDR3 region has 14 residues. V was cut by 4 bases and J by 0 bases, with 13 bases left in between. Germline CDR1 and CDR2: DFQATT and SNEGSKA (reference sequence). This CDR3 is CSATIARSSYEQYF. CDR3 DNA sequence: TGCAGTGCTACCATAGCACGGAGCTCCTACGAGCAGTACTTC.

This clonotype was seen only a few times. V and J are TRBV20-1 and TRBJ2-3; unclear D gene. V was cut by 6 bases and J by 6 bases, with 25 bases left in between. This CDR3 is built from 16 residues. CDR1 and CDR2 from the germline V gene are DFQATT and SNEGSKA (reference sequence). The CDR3 nucleotides are TGCAGTGCCTCCCCTTCCTTGGGCGCGATGCTGGATACGCAGTATTTT. Its protein product is CSASPSLGAMLDTQYF.

This clonotype has a handful of counts. The chain employs TRBV9 and TRBJ1-3; a possible D gene is TRBD1 (5 bases). Germline assignment: CDR1 SGDLS and CDR2 YYNGEE. The CDR3 is 15 residues long. Trimming removed 0 bases from V and 2 bases from J, with 9 bases in between. The CDR3 sequence is CASSVESGTGNTIYF. The CDR3 nucleotides read TGTGCCAGCAGCGTAGAGTCAGGGACTGGAAACACCATATATTTT.

This rearrangement joins TRBV12-3 or TRBV12-4 to TRBJ2-1; TRBD2 agrees at 10 bases. V was pared by 3 bases and J by 9 bases, with 8 bases of the junction left unmatched. The CDR3 is made up of 15 amino acids. CDR3 residues: CASSFGLAGVLEQFF. CDR3 DNA sequence: TGTGCCAGCAGTTTCGGGCTAGCGGGAGTTCTTGAGCAGTTCTTC.

This sequence joins TRBV3-1 and TRBJ1-1; D gene unclear. This CDR3 has 12 residues. Trimming removed 4 bases from V and 6 bases from J, with 9 bases in between. CDR1 and CDR2 (germline): LGHDT, YNNKEL (reference sequence). This chain's CDR3 is CASSRSAAEAFF. In DNA, the CDR3 is TGTGCCAGCAGCCGCTCGGCCGCTGAAGCTTTCTTT.

The chain employs TRBV7-9 and TRBJ1-5, with TRBD1 as a possible D gene (5 bases). The germline V gene encodes CDR1 SEHNR and CDR2 FQNEAQ (reference sequence). The V end lost 3 bases, the J end lost 2 bases, and 14 bases lay between the germline ends. This CDR3 contains 16 residues. CDR3 protein: CASSFAQGDRNQPQHF. The CDR3 nucleotides read TGTGCCAGCAGCTTCGCCCAAGGGGACCGCAATCAGCCCCAGCATTTT.

The chain is built from TRBV7-9 and TRBJ1-6; tentatively, D is TRBD1 (5 bases). CDR1 and CDR2 (germline): SEHNR, FQNEAQ (reference sequence). This CDR3 has 14 residues. Trimming removed 4 bases at V and 6 bases at J, with 10 bases between. CDR3 DNA: TGTGCCAGCAGCTACCCGGGACCTAATTCACCCCTCCACTTT. As protein: CASSYPGPNSPLHF.

This clonotype has more than one count but fewer than ten. The chain links TRBV20-1 to TRBJ2-2; no clear D gene. The CDR3 covers 15 residues. V lost 1 base and J lost 0, with 9 bases in between. Germline CDR1 DFQATT, CDR2 SNEGSKA (reference sequence). CDR3 sequence (DNA): TGCAGTGCTAGAGTTGGTAGATCGAACACCGGGGAGCTGTTTTTT. This codes for CSARVGRSNTGELFF.

A few counts support this clonotype. DNA of the CDR3: TGTGCCAGCAGCGTAGGGTTAGCGGGAGAAGGCGAGCAGTACTTC. Translating gives CASSVGLAGEGEQYF. The chain recombines TRBV9 with TRBJ2-7; 9 nucleotides match TRBD2. Losses at the gene ends were 0 bases for V and 6 bases for J; bases not matched to a gene: 7. Germline values: CDR1 SGDLS, CDR2 YYNGEE. CDR3 length: 15 residues.

This clonotype showed up just a few times. The chain couples TRBV7-8 to TRBJ1-1, with a weak D call TRBD1 (5 bases). CDR1 SGHVS and CDR2 FQNEAQ come from the germline V gene. V was pared by 0 bases and J by 3 bases, with 26 bases between. This CDR3 region has 20 residues. DNA of the CDR3: TGTGCCAGCAGCTTAGCGAGTATGGGGCTATGGGGGGGATTCGACACTGAAGCTTTCTTT. This gives the protein CASSLASMGLWGGFDTEAFF.

The chain joins TRBV19 to TRBJ2-6; D is possibly TRBD2 (5 bases). The germline V gene encodes CDR1 LNHDA and CDR2 SQIVND (reference sequence). Trimming took off 0 bases at V and 2 bases at J, with 14 bases between the two ends. This CDR3 has 18 residues. The CDR3 here is CASSIDSYPGTGANVLTF. The DNA for the CDR3 is TGTGCCAGTAGTATAGATAGTTATCCGGGGACTGGGGCCAACGTCCTGACTTTC. The variable domain in full, with the rest retrieved from reference TRBV19 and TRBJ2-6, is DGGITQSPKYLFRKEGQNVTLSCEQNLNHDAMYWYRQDPGQGLRLIYYSQIVNDFQKGDIAEGYSVSREKKESFPLTVTSAQKNPTAFYLCASSIDSYPGTGANVLTFGAGSRLTVL.

This clonotype was counted a few times. In nucleotides, the CDR3 is TGCAGTGCTAGAGATGCCGGTCCTAGAGGCCCCCTCCACTTT. It encodes CSARDAGPRGPLHF. The chain has TRBV20-1 and TRBJ1-6; D gene uncertain. From germline, CDR1 is DFQATT and CDR2 SNEGSKA (reference sequence). V was clipped by 0 bases and J by 13 bases, with 16 bases between them. This CDR3 is built from 14 residues.

This clonotype was counted only a few times. The rearrangement joins TRBV7-2 to TRBJ1-4, with D possibly being TRBD1 (5 bases). CDR3 size: 13 residues. The ends were cut back, 7 bases at V and 3 bases at J, with 9 bases in the middle. CDR1 is SGHTA, CDR2 FQGNSA, per germline. The CDR3 protein is CASNRGANEKLFF. The CDR3 DNA follows: TGTGCCAGCAACCGGGGGGCTAATGAAAAACTGTTTTTT.

This clonotype was seen only a few times. The chain recombines TRBV24-1 with TRBJ2-1; TRBD2 matches 10 bases. The J segment lost 4 bases and the V segment lost 4 bases, leaving 9 bases of the junction unmatched. The CDR3 spans 17 residues. Germline CDR1 KGHDR, CDR2 SFDVKD. The CDR3, as DNA: TGTGCCACCAGTGAAAATCAAGCGGGAGGGTTTTACAATGAGCAGTTCTTC. It specifies CATSENQAGGFYNEQFF.

The genes are TRBV9 and TRBJ2-7; D is perhaps TRBD2 (6 bases). The CDR3 contains 13 residues. V lost 0 bases, J lost 6 bases, and 10 bases lay in between. Germline V gives CDR1 SGDLS, CDR2 YYNGEE. CDR3 DNA: TGTGCCAGCAGCGTAGCTCACGGGGGCGAGCAGTACTTC. Its translation is CASSVAHGGEQYF.

This chain links TRBV7-9 with TRBJ2-1; D gene uncertain. Trimming stripped 2 bases from V and 7 bases from J, with 9 bases between. This CDR3 has 13 residues. From germline, CDR1 is SEHNR and CDR2 FQNEAQ (reference sequence). DNA of the CDR3: TGTGCCAGCAGCTTACCCAGTGGGAATGAGCAGTTCTTC. Residues: CASSLPSGNEQFF.

The gene calls are TRBV20-1 and TRBJ2-1, with D perhaps TRBD2 (5 bases). The germline V gene encodes CDR1 DFQATT and CDR2 SNEGSKA (reference sequence). This CDR3 comprises 14 residues. V dropped 5 bases and J dropped 0 bases, with 11 bases sitting between them. The CDR3: CSAPLGSSYNEQFF. In DNA, the CDR3 is TGCAGTGCTCCCCTTGGGAGCTCCTACAATGAGCAGTTCTTC.

The chain joins TRBV6-5 to TRBJ2-1; 11 bases agree with TRBD2. CDR3 length equals 18 residues. Germline CDR1 reads MNHEY; CDR2 reads SVGAGI. The J segment lost 8 bases and the V segment lost 3 bases, leaving 15 bases of the junction unmatched. CDR3 loop: CASSYLRASGRRRDEQFF. The CDR3 coding sequence is TGTGCCAGCAGTTATCTCAGGGCTAGCGGGAGGCGTAGGGATGAGCAGTTCTTC.

The V call is TRBV24-1, the J call TRBJ2-5; 13 nucleotides line up with TRBD2. With V trimmed by 4 bases and J by 5 bases, 6 bases remained unmatched. Looked up from germline, CDR1 is KGHDR and CDR2 is SFDVKD. The CDR3 runs 16 residues. Here the CDR3 reads CATSESGTSGVETQYF. CDR3 in DNA: TGTGCCACCAGTGAATCCGGGACTAGCGGGGTGGAGACCCAGTACTTC.

The J gene is TRBJ2-1, the V gene TRBV5-1, with TRBD2 matching over 16 bases. CDR1 SGHRS and CDR2 YFSETQ come from the germline V gene. The V segment lost 3 bases and the J segment 3 bases; nucleotides outside the gene matches: 9. The CDR3 has 19 amino acids. CDR3 protein: CASSWPGTSGGANYNEQFF. The CDR3 DNA reads TGCGCCAGCAGCTGGCCCGGGACTAGCGGGGGGGCTAACTACAATGAGCAGTTCTTC.

This clonotype appeared a few times. The chain combines TRBV7-9 with TRBJ2-1; D possibly corresponds to TRBD1 (6 bases). V shed 5 bases and J shed 7 bases, with 12 bases lying between them. There are 13 residues in the CDR3. The germline V gene encodes CDR1 SEHNR and CDR2 FQNEAQ (reference sequence). CDR3 sequence: CASSDTGFNEQFF. The CDR3 DNA reads TGTGCCAGCAGCGATACAGGGTTTAATGAGCAGTTCTTC.

In this sample, this clonotype turned up many times. The chain joins TRBV27 to TRBJ2-1; 9 nucleotides match TRBD1. Germline V gene sequence: CDR1 MNHEY, CDR2 SMNVEV (reference sequence). The V and J ends lost 6 bases and 6 bases, in that order; junction bases with no gene match: 6. CDR3 length: 14 residues. CDR3 bases: TGTGCCAGCAGATACAGGGGGCGAGGCAATGAGCAGTTCTTC. It translates to CASRYRGRGNEQFF.

This clonotype has a count of ten or more. The chain links TRBV11-2 to TRBJ2-5, with D tentatively TRBD1 (8 bases). The CDR3 consists of 18 residues. V dropped 8 bases and J dropped 5 bases, with 30 bases sitting between them. Germline V gives CDR1 SGHAT, CDR2 FQNNGV. For the CDR3, the DNA is TGTGCCAGCCTCCCGGGACAGGCTTCCCCTTGGGGAGGGGAGACCCAGTACTTC. It encodes CASLPGQASPWGGETQYF. Supplemented by reference TRBV11-2 and TRBJ2-5, the full variable domain reads EAGVAQSPRYKIIEKRQSVAFWCNPISGHATLYWYQQILGQGPKLLIQFQNNGVVDDSQLPKDRFSAERLKGVDSTLKIQPAKLEDSAVYLCASLPGQASPWGGETQYFGPGTRLLVL.

The chain couples TRBV20-1 to TRBJ2-3; D uncertain. Per the germline V gene, CDR1 is DFQATT and CDR2 is SNEGSKA (reference sequence). There are 9 residues in the CDR3. V was pared by 7 bases and J by 4 bases, with 3 bases between. The CDR3 nucleotides are TGCAGTGGGTCAGATACGCAGTATTTT. Translating it yields CSGSDTQYF.